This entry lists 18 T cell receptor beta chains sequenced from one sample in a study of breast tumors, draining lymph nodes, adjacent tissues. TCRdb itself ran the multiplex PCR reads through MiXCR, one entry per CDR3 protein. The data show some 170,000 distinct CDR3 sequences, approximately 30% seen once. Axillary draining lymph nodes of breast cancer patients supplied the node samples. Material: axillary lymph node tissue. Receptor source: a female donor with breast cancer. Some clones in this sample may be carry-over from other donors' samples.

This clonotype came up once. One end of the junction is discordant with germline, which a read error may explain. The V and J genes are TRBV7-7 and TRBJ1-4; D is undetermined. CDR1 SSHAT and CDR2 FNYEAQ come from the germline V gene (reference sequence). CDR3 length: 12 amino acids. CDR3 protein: CASSLGSEKLFF. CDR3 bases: TGTGCTAGCAGCTTAGGGAGTGAAAAACTGTTTTTT.

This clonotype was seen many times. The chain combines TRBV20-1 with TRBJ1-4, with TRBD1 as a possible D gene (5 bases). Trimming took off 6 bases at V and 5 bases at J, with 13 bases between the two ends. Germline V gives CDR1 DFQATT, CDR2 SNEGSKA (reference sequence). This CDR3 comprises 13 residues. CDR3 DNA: TGCAGTGCCAAGGGACTTTCAAATGAAAAACTGTTTTTT. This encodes CSAKGLSNEKLFF.

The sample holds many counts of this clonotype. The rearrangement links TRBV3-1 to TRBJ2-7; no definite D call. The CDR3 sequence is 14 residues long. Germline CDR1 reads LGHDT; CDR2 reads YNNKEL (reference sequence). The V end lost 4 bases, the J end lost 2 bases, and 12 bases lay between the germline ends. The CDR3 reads CASSRTDGAYEQYF. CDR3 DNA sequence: TGTGCCAGCAGCCGGACGGACGGAGCCTACGAGCAGTACTTC.

The CDR3 DNA reads as TGCAGCGTTGAAGACAGGACAGGCCTGAATGAGCAGTTCTTC. Translated, it gives CSVEDRTGLNEQFF. The chain uses TRBV29-1 and TRBJ2-1; TRBD1 matches 7 bases. CDR1 SQVTM and CDR2 ANQGSEA come from the germline V gene. CDR3 length: 14 amino acids. V lost 0 bases, J lost 7 bases, and 6 bases stayed unmatched.

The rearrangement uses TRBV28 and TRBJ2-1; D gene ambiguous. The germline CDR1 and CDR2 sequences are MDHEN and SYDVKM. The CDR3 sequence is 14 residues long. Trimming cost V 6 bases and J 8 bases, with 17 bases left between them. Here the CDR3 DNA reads TGTGCCAGCAGGATACCGGAAAGGCCGGATGAGCAGTTCTTC. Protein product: CASRIPERPDEQFF.

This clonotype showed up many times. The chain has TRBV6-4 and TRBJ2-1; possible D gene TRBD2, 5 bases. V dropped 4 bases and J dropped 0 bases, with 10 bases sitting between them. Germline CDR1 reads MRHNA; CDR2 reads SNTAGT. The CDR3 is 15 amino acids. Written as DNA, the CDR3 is TGTGCCAGCAGTGCAAGAGGGAGCTCCTACAATGAGCAGTTCTTC. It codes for CASSARGSSYNEQFF.

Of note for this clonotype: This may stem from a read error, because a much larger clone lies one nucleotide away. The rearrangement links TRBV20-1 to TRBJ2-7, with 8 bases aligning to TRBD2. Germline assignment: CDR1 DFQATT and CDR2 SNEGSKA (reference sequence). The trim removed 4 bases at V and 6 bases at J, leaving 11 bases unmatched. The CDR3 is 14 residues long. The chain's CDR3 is CSANRGGAYSEQYF. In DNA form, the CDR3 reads TGCAGTGCTAATCGGGGGGGCGCCTACTCCGAGCAGTACTTC.

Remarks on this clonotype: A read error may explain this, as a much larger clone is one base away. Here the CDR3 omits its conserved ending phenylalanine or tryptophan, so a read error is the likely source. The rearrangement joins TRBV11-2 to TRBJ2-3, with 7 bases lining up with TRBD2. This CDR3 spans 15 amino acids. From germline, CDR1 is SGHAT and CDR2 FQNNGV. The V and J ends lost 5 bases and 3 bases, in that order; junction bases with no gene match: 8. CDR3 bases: TGTGCCAGCAGCCCGGGGGGTAAGCTGACAGATACGCAGTATCTT. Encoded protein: CASSPGGKLTDTQYL.

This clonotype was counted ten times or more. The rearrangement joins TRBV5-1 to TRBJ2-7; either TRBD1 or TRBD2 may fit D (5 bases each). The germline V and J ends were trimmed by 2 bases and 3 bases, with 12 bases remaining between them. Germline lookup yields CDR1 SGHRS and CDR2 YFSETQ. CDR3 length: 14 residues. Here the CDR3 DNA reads TGCGCCAGCAGCTTAACCGGGACGTACTACGAGCAGTACTTC. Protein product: CASSLTGTYYEQYF.

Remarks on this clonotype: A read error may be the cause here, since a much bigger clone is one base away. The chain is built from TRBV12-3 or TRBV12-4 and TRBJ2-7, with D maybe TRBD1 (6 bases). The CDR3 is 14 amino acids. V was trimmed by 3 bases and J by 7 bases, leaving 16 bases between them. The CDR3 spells CASSFRGGGWEQYF. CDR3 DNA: TGTGCCAGCAGTTTCAGGGGCGGTGGGTGGGAGCAGTACTTC.

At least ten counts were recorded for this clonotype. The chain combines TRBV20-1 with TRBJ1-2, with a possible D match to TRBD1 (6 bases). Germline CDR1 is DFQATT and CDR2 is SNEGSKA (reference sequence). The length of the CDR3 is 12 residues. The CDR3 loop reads CRALWGGHGYTF. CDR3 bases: TGCAGAGCGCTTTGGGGGGGGCATGGCTACACCTTC.

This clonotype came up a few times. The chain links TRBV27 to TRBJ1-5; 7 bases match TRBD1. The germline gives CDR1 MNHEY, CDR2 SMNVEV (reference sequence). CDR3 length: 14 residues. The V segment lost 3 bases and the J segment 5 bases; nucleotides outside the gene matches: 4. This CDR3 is CASSFGQEYQPQHF. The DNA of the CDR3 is TGTGCCAGCAGTTTTGGACAGGAGTATCAGCCCCAGCATTTT.

CDR3: CASSFERGGRGYNEQFF. CDR3 in DNA: TGTGCCAGCAGCTTCGAGCGGGGGGGCAGGGGGTACAATGAGCAGTTCTTC. The genes are TRBV7-3 and TRBJ2-1; 10 nucleotides line up with TRBD2. V lost 3 bases, J lost 4 bases, and 9 bases stayed unmatched. Germline-derived CDR1 and CDR2 are SGHTA and FQGTGA. This CDR3 is built from 17 residues.

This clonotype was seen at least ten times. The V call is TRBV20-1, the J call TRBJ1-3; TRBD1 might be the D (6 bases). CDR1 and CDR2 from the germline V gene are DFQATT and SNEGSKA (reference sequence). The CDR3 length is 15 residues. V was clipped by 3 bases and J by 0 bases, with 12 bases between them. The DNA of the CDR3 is TGCAGTGCTAGCGAGGGGGGGTTCTCTGGAAACACCATATATTTT. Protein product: CSASEGGFSGNTIYF.

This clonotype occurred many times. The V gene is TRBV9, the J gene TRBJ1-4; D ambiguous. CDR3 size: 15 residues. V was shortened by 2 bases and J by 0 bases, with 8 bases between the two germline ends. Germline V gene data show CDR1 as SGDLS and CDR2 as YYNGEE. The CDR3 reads CASSVSGSTNEKLFF. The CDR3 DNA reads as TGTGCCAGCAGCGTCAGTGGATCAACTAATGAAAAACTGTTTTTT.

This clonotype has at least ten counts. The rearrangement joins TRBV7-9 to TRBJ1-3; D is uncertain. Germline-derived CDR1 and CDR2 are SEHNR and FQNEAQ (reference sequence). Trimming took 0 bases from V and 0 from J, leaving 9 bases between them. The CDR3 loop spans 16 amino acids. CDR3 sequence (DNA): TGTGCCAGCAGCTTAGCCCTTGAATACTCTGGAAACACCATATATTTT. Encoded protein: CASSLALEYSGNTIYF.

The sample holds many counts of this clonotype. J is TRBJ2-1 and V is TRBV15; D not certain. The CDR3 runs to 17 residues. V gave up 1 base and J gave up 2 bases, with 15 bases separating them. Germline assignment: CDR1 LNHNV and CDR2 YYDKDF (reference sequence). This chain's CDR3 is CATSRALQGPPYNEQFF. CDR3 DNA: TGTGCCACCAGCAGAGCCCTTCAAGGTCCCCCCTACAATGAGCAGTTCTTC.

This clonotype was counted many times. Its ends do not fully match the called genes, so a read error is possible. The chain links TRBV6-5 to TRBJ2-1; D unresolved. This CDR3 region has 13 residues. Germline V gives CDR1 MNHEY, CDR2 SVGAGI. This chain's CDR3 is CASSQSSSNEQFF. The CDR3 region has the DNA TGTGCCAGCAGCCAGTCCTCCTCCAATGAGCAGTTCTTC.